The 30 T cell receptor beta chains listed next were all sequenced from one sample in a study of vaccination effects on CD4 cells after COVID-19. Ahead of sequencing, the ViraFEST assay grew antigen-specific CD4+ T cells using viral peptide pools. The culture ran for approximately 10 days before CD4+ T cells were isolated. Two-dose BNT162b2 or mRNA-1273 vaccination was given to participants. Here immunoSEQ multiplex PCR was the method, and the copy in TCRdb shows in-frame clones only, minus some. The table lists about 46,000 clones, 65% to 75% of them singletons, with over 13% in the top ten. These receptors' targets are unknown. The sample here was CD4+ T cells from PBMCs cultured with HCoV-OC43 spike peptides, taken after COVID-19 vaccination. Subset described: HCoV-OC43 spike overlapping peptide pool stimulation. These receptors originate from a human donor who received a COVID-19 vaccine.

The genes are TRBV12-3 or TRBV12-4 and TRBJ2-2, with D possibly called TRBD1 or TRBD2 (5 bases each). V lost 6 bases and J lost 6, with 8 bases in between. This CDR3 has 12 residues. CDR3 in amino acids: CASRRGPGELFF. In nucleotides, the CDR3 is TGTGCCAGCAGGAGGGGCCCCGGGGAGCTGTTTTTT.

The chain has TRBV6-1 and TRBJ1-2, with TRBD1 as a possible D gene (5 bases). Trimming shortened V by 3 bases and J by 3 bases, and 8 bases separated the two germline ends. Per germline, CDR1 MNHNS and CDR2 SASEGT. The CDR3 is 13 residues long. CDR3 nucleotide sequence: TGTGCCAGCAGTGATTGGGGGGACTATGGCTACACCTTC. Translating gives CASSDWGDYGYTF.

This chain uses TRBV3-1 (or the pseudogene TRBV3-2) with TRBJ2-3; D is perhaps TRBD2 (5 bases). This CDR3 is built from 14 residues. The V gene lost 0 bases and the J gene lost 3 bases, with 7 bases spanning the gap. The germline gives CDR1 LGHDT, CDR2 YNNKEL (reference sequence). This chain's CDR3 is CASSQEGVTDTQYF. The CDR3 DNA reads TGTGCCAGCAGCCAAGAGGGAGTTACAGATACGCAGTATTTT.

The chain recombines TRBV19 with TRBJ1-2; 9 nucleotides agree with TRBD1. CDR3 length equals 15 residues. Per germline, CDR1 LNHDA and CDR2 SQIVND (reference sequence). J gave up 5 bases and V 0 bases, and 4 bases lay outside the gene matches. CDR3 nucleotides: TGTGCCAGTAGTATAGAGGGGACAGGGTCATATGGCTACACCTTC. This encodes CASSIEGTGSYGYTF. Variable domain in full (rest from reference TRBV19 and TRBJ1-2): DGGITQSPKYLFRKEGQNVTLSCEQNLNHDAMYWYRQDPGQGLRLIYYSQIVNDFQKGDIAEGYSVSREKKESFPLTVTSAQKNPTAFYLCASSIEGTGSYGYTFGSGTRLTVV.

The sample holds a few counts of this clone. This chain connects TRBV6-5 to TRBJ1-3, with 7 bases matching TRBD1. The CDR3 loop spans 15 amino acids. In germline, CDR1 is MNHEY, CDR2 SVGAGI. V lost 6 bases, J lost 2 bases, and 7 bases stayed unmatched. CDR3 DNA: TGTGCCAGCAGCAGGGGGGCCGGAACTGGAAACACCATATATTTT. Residues: CASSRGAGTGNTIYF.

The rearrangement joins TRBV7-9 to TRBJ2-6; D may be TRBD1 (5 bases). The V end lost 5 bases, the J end lost 1 base, and 9 bases lay between the germline ends. The germline gives CDR1 SEHNR, CDR2 FQNEAQ (reference sequence). This CDR3 is built from 15 residues. For the CDR3, the DNA is TGTGCCAGCAGCCCCAGGGTTTCTGGGGCCAACGTCCTGACTTTC. Amino acids: CASSPRVSGANVLTF.

V gene TRBV19 combines with J gene TRBJ1-1, with D unclear. The CDR3 extends over 14 amino acids. V was trimmed by 3 bases and J by 4 bases, leaving 12 bases between them. The germline V gene encodes CDR1 LNHDA and CDR2 SQIVND (reference sequence). Here the CDR3 reads CASSIGWVSTEAFF. In nucleotides, the CDR3 is TGTGCCAGTAGTATCGGGTGGGTAAGCACTGAAGCTTTCTTT.

V and J are TRBV19 and TRBJ2-5; D remains unclear. The CDR3 length is 12 residues. The germline CDR1 and CDR2 sequences are LNHDA and SQIVND (reference sequence). V gave up 5 bases and J gave up 1 base, with 5 bases separating them. In nucleotides, the CDR3 is TGTGCCAGTAGTGGAGTCCAAGAGACCCAGTACTTC. It codes for CASSGVQETQYF. The whole variable domain, remainder taken from reference TRBV19 and TRBJ2-5, is DGGITQSPKYLFRKEGQNVTLSCEQNLNHDAMYWYRQDPGQGLRLIYYSQIVNDFQKGDIAEGYSVSREKKESFPLTVTSAQKNPTAFYLCASSGVQETQYFGPGTRLLVL.

V usage is TRBV6-5 and J usage is TRBJ1-1, with TRBD1 matching over 10 bases. The CDR3 runs to 15 residues. Trimming cost V 5 bases and J 4 bases; bases outside gene matches: 7. Germline V gives CDR1 MNHEY, CDR2 SVGAGI. The CDR3: CASSRQGAIGTEAFF. DNA of the CDR3: TGTGCCAGCAGTCGACAGGGGGCTATCGGCACTGAAGCTTTCTTT.

The chain uses TRBV7-9 and TRBJ2-3; maybe TRBD2 (6 bases). V shed 10 bases and J shed 0 bases, with 11 bases lying between them. The CDR3 has 13 amino acids. Germline CDR1 is SEHNR and CDR2 is FQNEAQ (reference sequence). The CDR3 reads CATDSGSTDTQYF. In DNA, the CDR3 is TGTGCCACCGATAGCGGTAGCACAGATACGCAGTATTTT.

The gene calls are TRBV28 and TRBJ2-5; D unclear. Germline CDR1 and CDR2: MDHEN and SYDVKM. V lost 5 bases and J lost 5, with 12 bases in between. The CDR3 runs 13 residues. This chain's CDR3 is CASSVRPVETQYF. The CDR3 DNA sequence: TGTGCCAGCAGTGTTCGACCTGTGGAGACCCAGTACTTC.

The chain couples TRBV2 to TRBJ1-5; 11 bases line up with TRBD1. Unmatched junction bases numbered 2, after V lost 6 bases and J lost 7 bases. This CDR3 is built from 13 residues. CDR1 is SNHLY, CDR2 FYNNEI, per germline. This CDR3 is CASRGTGGQPQHF. DNA for the CDR3: TGTGCCAGCAGGGGGACAGGGGGGCAGCCCCAGCATTTT.

This sequence joins TRBV18 and TRBJ1-1; no firm D call. Trimming left V 5 bases short and J 3 bases short, with 10 bases between. This CDR3 has 13 residues. Germline CDR1 and CDR2: KGHSH and LQKENI. The CDR3 spells CASSGRLDTEAFF. DNA for the CDR3: TGTGCCAGCTCAGGTAGGCTGGACACTGAAGCTTTCTTT.

This clone was observed a handful of times. This sequence joins TRBV6-2 or TRBV6-3 and TRBJ1-5; D unclear. From germline, CDR1 is MNHEY and CDR2 SVGEGT. V was cut by 2 bases and J by 6 bases, with 11 bases left in between. This CDR3 spans 14 amino acids. The CDR3 DNA sequence: TGTGCCAGCAGTTACCGGTCTCGGGGTCAGCCCCAGCATTTT. Amino acid sequence: CASSYRSRGQPQHF.

The sample holds a few counts of this clone. CDR3 protein: CASSFTVGYGYTF. DNA for the CDR3: TGTGCCAGCAGTTTCACAGTTGGCTATGGCTACACCTTC. The rearrangement joins TRBV27 to TRBJ1-2; D is ambiguous. Germline-derived CDR1 and CDR2 are MNHEY and SMNVEV (reference sequence). The length of the CDR3 is 13 residues. Trimming took 3 bases from V and 4 from J, leaving 9 bases between them.

Note on this clone: Germline and junction disagree at one end, which may indicate a read error. Other DNA sequences within the sample encode an identical CDR3. The V gene is TRBV19, the J gene TRBJ2-2, with TRBD2 as a possible D gene (6 bases). This CDR3 spans 15 amino acids. CDR1 is LNHDA and CDR2 is SQIVND in the germline V gene (reference sequence). The CDR3 DNA follows: TGCGCCAGCCATAATGGTCGGGGGTGGACCGGGGAGCTGTTTTTT. Its protein is CASHNGRGWTGELFF.

The chain has TRBV27 and TRBJ2-3, with 8 bases fitting TRBD1. The germline V gene encodes CDR1 MNHEY and CDR2 SMNVEV (reference sequence). The ends lost 4 bases at V and 7 bases at J; junction bases unmatched: 4. CDR3 length equals 13 residues. The CDR3 sequence: CASSSGGRNTQYF. The CDR3 nucleotides read TGTGCCAGCAGTTCAGGGGGCAGGAATACGCAGTATTTT.

This clone was detected only once. The chain combines TRBV6-5 with TRBJ2-5; 7 bases are a match to TRBD1. The CDR3 covers 15 residues. J gave up 4 bases and V 8 bases, and 13 bases lay outside the gene matches. Per germline, CDR1 MNHEY and CDR2 SVGAGI. The CDR3 nucleotides are TGTGCCAGCGAAGCGACAGGGACGCGGTTAGAGACCCAGTACTTC. This codes for CASEATGTRLETQYF.

This chain joins TRBV18 and TRBJ2-7; D remains ambiguous. Germline assignment: CDR1 KGHSH and CDR2 LQKENI. V dropped 6 bases and J dropped 3 bases, with 12 bases sitting between them. The length of the CDR3 is 13 residues. The CDR3 nucleotides read TGTGCCAGCTCCCCCCCTCGAAACTACGAGCAGTACTTC. This sequence encodes CASSPPRNYEQYF.

This clone was found once. The J gene is TRBJ1-1, the V gene TRBV19, with D hard to call. Germline CDR1 is LNHDA and CDR2 is SQIVND (reference sequence). The V and J ends lost 3 bases and 5 bases respectively, with 7 bases between them. The CDR3 covers 12 residues. DNA for the CDR3: TGTGCCAGTAGTATCGGGCGGACTGAAGCTTTCTTT. This translates into CASSIGRTEAFF.

The V gene is TRBV3-1 (or the pseudogene TRBV3-2), the J gene TRBJ2-7; no reliable D call. Trimming stripped 4 bases from V and 3 bases from J, with 7 bases between. Germline V gene lookup returns CDR1 LGHDT and CDR2 YNNKEL (reference sequence). CDR3 size: 12 residues. Written as DNA, the CDR3 is TGTGCCAGCAGCCGGGTCGGCTACGAGCAGTACTTC. Its protein is CASSRVGYEQYF.

This clone was recorded only once. This chain uses TRBV7-8 with TRBJ2-7; D assignment may be TRBD1 or TRBD2 (5 bases each). Trimming pared 1 base from V and 2 bases from J, leaving 12 bases between. CDR3 length: 15 residues. Per germline, CDR1 SGHVS and CDR2 FQNEAQ. The chain's CDR3 is CASSLGVSGPYEQYF. The CDR3 region has the DNA TGTGCCAGCAGCTTAGGAGTCTCGGGACCCTACGAGCAGTACTTC.

The chain uses TRBV19 and TRBJ2-2; D ambiguous. In germline, CDR1 is LNHDA, CDR2 SQIVND (reference sequence). CDR3 length equals 14 residues. Trimming pared 4 bases from V and 1 base from J, leaving 7 bases between. The CDR3 DNA reads as TGTGCCAGTAGTAGCCCGAAGAACACCGGGGAGCTGTTTTTT. As protein: CASSSPKNTGELFF.

The chain uses TRBV6-5 and TRBJ1-1; 7 bases fit TRBD1. Germline V gives CDR1 MNHEY, CDR2 SVGAGI. The V and J ends lost 2 bases and 0 bases, in that order; junction bases with no gene match: 6. The CDR3 consists of 16 residues. CDR3 nucleotide sequence: TGTGCCAGCAGTTACATAACAGGGGTAATGAACACTGAAGCTTTCTTT. This encodes CASSYITGVMNTEAFF.

The V gene is TRBV18, the J gene TRBJ1-2; D remains unclear. CDR1 and CDR2 from the germline V gene are KGHSH and LQKENI. This CDR3 is built from 13 residues. V lost 3 bases, J lost 13 bases, and 18 bases lay in between. The CDR3 nucleotides are TGTGCCAGCTCACCGACTCCCGGGGAAATTTCCACCTTC. Amino acids: CASSPTPGEISTF.

The rearrangement uses TRBV11-2 and TRBJ2-1; TRBD2 matches 9 bases. The germline gives CDR1 SGHAT, CDR2 FQNNGV. This CDR3 spans 19 amino acids. Trimming took 1 base from V and 0 from J; bases not matched to a gene: 10. CDR3 DNA: TGTGCCAGCAGCTTAGTGCGGGGTAGCGGGGGTAGCTCCTACAATGAGCAGTTCTTC. It is translated as CASSLVRGSGGSSYNEQFF.

The CDR3 reads CASRRRTGNSPLYYEQYF. The CDR3 DNA follows: TGTGCCAGCAGAAGGCGGACAGGGAATTCCCCCCTTTACTACGAGCAGTACTTC. The chain joins TRBV27 to TRBJ2-7; 8 positions match TRBD1. V shed 6 bases, J shed 3 bases, and the junction held 19 bases outside the gene matches. The CDR3 length is 18 residues. Looked up from germline, CDR1 is MNHEY and CDR2 is SMNVEV (reference sequence).

This clone was seen a handful of times. The chain uses TRBV11-2 and TRBJ2-5; tentatively, D is TRBD2 (5 bases). Looked up from germline, CDR1 is SGHAT and CDR2 is FQNNGV. V was trimmed by 8 bases and J by 1 base, leaving 11 bases between them. The CDR3 extends over 13 amino acids. In DNA form, the CDR3 reads TGTGCCAGCCGGACTGGCTCCCAAGAGACCCAGTACTTC. Translation: CASRTGSQETQYF.

The chain joins TRBV20-1 to TRBJ1-1; weak D call: TRBD1 (5 bases). Germline-derived CDR1 and CDR2 are DFQATT and SNEGSKA (reference sequence). The V end was cut by 3 bases, the J end by 0 bases, with 11 bases between. The CDR3 runs to 14 residues. CDR3 DNA: TGCAGTGCTAGTCACGGGGGAATGAACACTGAAGCTTTCTTT. Translation: CSASHGGMNTEAFF.

The V call is TRBV6-2 or TRBV6-3, the J call TRBJ2-7; D is perhaps TRBD2 (5 bases). This CDR3 has 17 residues. CDR1 is MNHEY and CDR2 is SVGEGT in the germline V gene. Trimming cost V 4 bases and J 2 bases, with 21 bases left between them. The CDR3 nucleotides read TGTGCCAGCAGTTTGAGGGCAGCCGGGGTCAAAGCCTACGAGCAGTACTTC. It translates to CASSLRAAGVKAYEQYF.